This TCR beta chain was identified during a study of T cells after yellow fever vaccination. Trimming took 5 bases from V and 4 from J, leaving 16 bases between them. There are 15 residues in the CDR3. CDR1 and CDR2 (germline): MNHNS, SASEGT. By 5'RACE template switching, TCR cDNA was produced, with a universal primer site and UMIs added in the process. Using its own MiXCR run on the 5' RACE reads, TCRdb lists one record per CDR3 protein. Among approximately 600,000 distinct CDR3 sequences, 9% to 15% were seen once, and the ten largest hold under 15%. Study-wide findings and caveats: In FACS-sorted repertoires, abundant clonotypes from the bulk population could appear as contaminants. Weaker, the secondary response had a peak occurring faster, on day 5 versus 15. Detected again after the booster were most primary-vaccination clones, at 95% to 98% CD4 and approximately 87% CD8.

Remarks on this clonotype: The antigen is unknown.

This clonotype was sampled from a young man who received the YFV17D yellow fever vaccine. The chain links TRBV6-1 to TRBJ2-3; D not certain. Sequencing was performed on PBMCs, taken on the day of the yellow fever booster vaccination. This CDR3 is CASSLGSRGADTQYF. In nucleotides, the CDR3 is TGTGCCAGCAGTCTTGGCAGTAGAGGTGCAGATACGCAGTATTTT.